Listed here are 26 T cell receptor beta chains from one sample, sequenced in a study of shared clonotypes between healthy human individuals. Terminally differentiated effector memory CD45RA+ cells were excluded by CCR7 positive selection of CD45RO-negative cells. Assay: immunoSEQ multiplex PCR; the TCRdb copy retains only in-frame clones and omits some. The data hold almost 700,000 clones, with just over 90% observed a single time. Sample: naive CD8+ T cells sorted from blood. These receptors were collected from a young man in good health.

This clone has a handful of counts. The CDR3 coding sequence is TGTGTGTACACCTTCGAGGAGAACACTGAAGCTTTCTTT. Translated, it gives CVYTFEENTEAFF. The V call is TRBV7-2, the J call TRBJ1-1; D is undetermined. This CDR3 has 13 residues. The germline CDR1 and CDR2 sequences are SGHTA and FQGNSA.

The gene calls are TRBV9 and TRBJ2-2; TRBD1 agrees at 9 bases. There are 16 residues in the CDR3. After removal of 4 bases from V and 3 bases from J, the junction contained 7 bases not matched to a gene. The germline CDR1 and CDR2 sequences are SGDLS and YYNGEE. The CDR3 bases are TGTGCCAGCAGCCCGGGACAGGGTTTGGACACCGGGGAGCTGTTTTTT. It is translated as CASSPGQGLDTGELFF.

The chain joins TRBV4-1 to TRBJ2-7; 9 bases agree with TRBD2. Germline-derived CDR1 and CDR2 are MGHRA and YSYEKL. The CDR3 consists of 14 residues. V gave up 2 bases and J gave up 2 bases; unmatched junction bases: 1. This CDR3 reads CASSQLAGTYEQYF. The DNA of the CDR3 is TGCGCCAGCAGCCAACTAGCGGGGACCTACGAGCAGTACTTC.

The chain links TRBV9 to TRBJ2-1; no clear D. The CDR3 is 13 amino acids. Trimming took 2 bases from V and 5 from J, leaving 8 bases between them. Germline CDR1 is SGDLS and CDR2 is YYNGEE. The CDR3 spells CASSVQVNNEQFF. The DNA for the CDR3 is TGTGCCAGCAGCGTCCAGGTGAACAATGAGCAGTTCTTC.

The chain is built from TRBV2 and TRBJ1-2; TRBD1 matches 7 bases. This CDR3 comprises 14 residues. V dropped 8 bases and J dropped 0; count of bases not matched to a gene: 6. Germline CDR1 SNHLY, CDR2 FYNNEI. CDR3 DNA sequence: TGTGCCAGCTCAACAGGGGAAGCTAACTATGGCTACACCTTC. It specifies CASSTGEANYGYTF.

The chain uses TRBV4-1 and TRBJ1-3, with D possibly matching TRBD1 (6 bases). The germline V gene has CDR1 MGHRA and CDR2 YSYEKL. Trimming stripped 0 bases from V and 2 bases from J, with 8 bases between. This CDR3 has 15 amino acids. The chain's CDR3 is CASSQEGGPGNTIYF. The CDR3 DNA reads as TGCGCCAGCAGCCAAGAAGGGGGACCTGGAAACACCATATATTTT.

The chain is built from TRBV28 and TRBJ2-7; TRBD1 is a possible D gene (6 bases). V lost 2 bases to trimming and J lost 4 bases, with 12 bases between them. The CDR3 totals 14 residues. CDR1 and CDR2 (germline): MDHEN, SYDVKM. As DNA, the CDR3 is TGTGCCAGCAGTTTAATGGACAGAGTATACGAGCAGTACTTC. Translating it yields CASSLMDRVYEQYF.

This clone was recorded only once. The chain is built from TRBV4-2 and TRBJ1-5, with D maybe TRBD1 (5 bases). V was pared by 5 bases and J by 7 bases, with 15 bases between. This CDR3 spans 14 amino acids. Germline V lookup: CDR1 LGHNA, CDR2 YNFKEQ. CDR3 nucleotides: TGTGCCAGCAGCTTGGGGACGGGGAACCAGCCCCAGCATTTT. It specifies CASSLGTGNQPQHF.

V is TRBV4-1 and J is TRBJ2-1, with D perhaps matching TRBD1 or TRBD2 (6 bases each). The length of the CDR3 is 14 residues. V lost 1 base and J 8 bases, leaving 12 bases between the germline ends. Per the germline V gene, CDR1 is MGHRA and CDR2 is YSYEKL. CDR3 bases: TGCGCCAGCAGCCAAGTGAGGGGGGCGCATGAGCAGTTCTTC. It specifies CASSQVRGAHEQFF.

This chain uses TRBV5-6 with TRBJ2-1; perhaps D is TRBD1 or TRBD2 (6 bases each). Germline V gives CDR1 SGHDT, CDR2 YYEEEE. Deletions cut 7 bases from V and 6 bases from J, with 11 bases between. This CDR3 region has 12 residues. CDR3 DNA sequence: TGTGCCAGCGGTACGGGGGCCAATGAGCAGTTCTTC. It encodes CASGTGANEQFF.

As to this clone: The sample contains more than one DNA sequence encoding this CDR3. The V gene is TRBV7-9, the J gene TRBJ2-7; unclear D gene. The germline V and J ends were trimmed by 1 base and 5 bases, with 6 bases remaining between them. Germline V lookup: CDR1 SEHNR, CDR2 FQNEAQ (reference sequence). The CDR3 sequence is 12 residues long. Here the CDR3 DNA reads TGTGCCAGCAGCTTAGTAGGGCACGAGCAGTACTTC. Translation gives CASSLVGHEQYF.

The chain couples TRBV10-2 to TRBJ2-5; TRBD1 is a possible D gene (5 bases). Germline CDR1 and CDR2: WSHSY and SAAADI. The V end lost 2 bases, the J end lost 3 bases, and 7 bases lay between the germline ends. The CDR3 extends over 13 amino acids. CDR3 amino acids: CASSEIGEETQYF. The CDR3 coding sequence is TGCGCCAGCAGTGAGATAGGGGAAGAGACCCAGTACTTC.

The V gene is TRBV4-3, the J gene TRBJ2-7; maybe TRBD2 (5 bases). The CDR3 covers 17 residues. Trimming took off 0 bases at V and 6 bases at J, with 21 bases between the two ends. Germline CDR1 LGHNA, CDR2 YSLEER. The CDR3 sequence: CASSQDPLTMGATEQYF. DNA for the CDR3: TGCGCCAGCAGCCAAGATCCCCTAACTATGGGAGCTACCGAGCAGTACTTC.

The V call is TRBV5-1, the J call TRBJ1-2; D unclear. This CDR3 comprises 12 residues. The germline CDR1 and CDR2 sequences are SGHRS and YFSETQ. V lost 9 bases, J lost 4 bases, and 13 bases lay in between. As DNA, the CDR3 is TGCGCCACGGTTCGAAAGACCTATGGCTACACCTTC. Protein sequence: CATVRKTYGYTF.

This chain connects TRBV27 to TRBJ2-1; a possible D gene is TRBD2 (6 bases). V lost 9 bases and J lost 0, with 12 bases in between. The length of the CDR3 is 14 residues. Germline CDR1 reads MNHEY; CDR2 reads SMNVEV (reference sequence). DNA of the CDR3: TGTGCCAGTACCGGGAGTAGCTCCTACAATGAGCAGTTCTTC. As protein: CASTGSSSYNEQFF.

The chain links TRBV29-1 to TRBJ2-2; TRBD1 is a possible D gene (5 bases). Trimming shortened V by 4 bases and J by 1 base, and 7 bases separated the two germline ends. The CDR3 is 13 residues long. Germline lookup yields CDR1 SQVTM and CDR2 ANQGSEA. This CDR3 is CSVGQQNTGELFF. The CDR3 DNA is TGCAGCGTTGGACAGCAGAACACCGGGGAGCTGTTTTTT.

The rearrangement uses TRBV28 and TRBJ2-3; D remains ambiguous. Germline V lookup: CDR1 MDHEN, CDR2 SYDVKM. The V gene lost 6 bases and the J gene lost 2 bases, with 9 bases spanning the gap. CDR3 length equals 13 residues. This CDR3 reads CASRATTTDTQYF. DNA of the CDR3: TGTGCCAGCAGGGCTACTACCACAGATACGCAGTATTTT.

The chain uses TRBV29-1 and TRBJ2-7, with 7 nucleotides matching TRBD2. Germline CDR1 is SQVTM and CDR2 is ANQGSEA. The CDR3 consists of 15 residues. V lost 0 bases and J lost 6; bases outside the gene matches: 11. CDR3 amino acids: CSVEDSTSEGFEQYF. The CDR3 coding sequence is TGCAGCGTTGAAGACTCAACTAGCGAGGGGTTCGAGCAGTACTTC.

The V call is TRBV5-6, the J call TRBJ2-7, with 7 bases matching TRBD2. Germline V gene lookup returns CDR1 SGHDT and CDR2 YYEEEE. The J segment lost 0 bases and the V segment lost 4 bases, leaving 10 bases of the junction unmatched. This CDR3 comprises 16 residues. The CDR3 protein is CASSPTSAASSYEQYF. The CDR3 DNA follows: TGTGCCAGCAGCCCTACTAGCGCTGCGAGCTCCTACGAGCAGTACTTC.

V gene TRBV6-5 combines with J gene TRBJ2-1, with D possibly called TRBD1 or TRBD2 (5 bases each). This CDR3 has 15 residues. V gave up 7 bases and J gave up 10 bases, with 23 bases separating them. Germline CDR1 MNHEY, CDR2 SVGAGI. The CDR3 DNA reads TGTGCCAGCAAGCCTAGGTCTAGGGGAAGAGGGGAGCAGTTCTTC. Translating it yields CASKPRSRGRGEQFF.

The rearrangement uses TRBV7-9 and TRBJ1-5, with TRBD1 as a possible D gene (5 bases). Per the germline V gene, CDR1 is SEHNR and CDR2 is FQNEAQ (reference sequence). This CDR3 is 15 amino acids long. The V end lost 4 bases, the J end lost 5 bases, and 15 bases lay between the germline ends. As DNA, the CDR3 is TGTGCCAGCAGCTCAGAGGGGATGGCTTATCAGCCCCAGCATTTT. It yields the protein CASSSEGMAYQPQHF.

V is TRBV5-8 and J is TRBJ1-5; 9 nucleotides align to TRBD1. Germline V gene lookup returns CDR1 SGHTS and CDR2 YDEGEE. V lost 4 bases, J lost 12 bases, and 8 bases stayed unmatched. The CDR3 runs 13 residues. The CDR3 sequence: CASSKTGGIVQHF. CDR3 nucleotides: TGTGCCAGCAGCAAGACAGGGGGGATTGTCCAGCATTTT.

The CDR3 here is CASSQEPETYNEQFF. The CDR3 DNA is TGTGCCAGCAGCCAAGAGCCCGAAACCTACAATGAGCAGTTCTTC. The chain has TRBV4-2 and TRBJ2-1; D is undetermined. This CDR3 is 15 amino acids long. V gave up 0 bases and J gave up 2 bases, with 8 bases separating them. Germline assignment: CDR1 LGHNA and CDR2 YNFKEQ.

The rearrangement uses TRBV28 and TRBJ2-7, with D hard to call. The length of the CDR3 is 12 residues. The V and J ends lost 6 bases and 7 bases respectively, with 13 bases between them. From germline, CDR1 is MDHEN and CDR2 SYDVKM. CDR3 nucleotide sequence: TGTGCCAGCAGCTTGACCCCTCGAGAGCAGTACTTC. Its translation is CASSLTPREQYF.

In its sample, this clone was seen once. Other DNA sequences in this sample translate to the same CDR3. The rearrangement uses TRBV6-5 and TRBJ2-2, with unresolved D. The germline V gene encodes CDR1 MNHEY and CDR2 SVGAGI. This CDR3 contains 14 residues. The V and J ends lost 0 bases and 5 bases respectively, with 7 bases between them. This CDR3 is CASSYSIGTGELFF. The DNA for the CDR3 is TGTGCCAGCAGTTACTCGATAGGAACCGGGGAGCTGTTTTTT.

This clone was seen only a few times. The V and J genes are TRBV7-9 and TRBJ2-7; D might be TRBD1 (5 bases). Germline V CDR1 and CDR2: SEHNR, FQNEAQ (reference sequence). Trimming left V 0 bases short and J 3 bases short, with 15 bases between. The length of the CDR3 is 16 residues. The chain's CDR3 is CASSLAEAGINYEQYF. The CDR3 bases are TGTGCCAGCAGCTTAGCCGAGGCAGGGATCAACTACGAGCAGTACTTC.